This T cell receptor (beta chain) originates from a study of T cells in women clearing cervical HPV infection. General observations from the study: CIN3+ cases had significantly higher TCR richness than controls; evenness did not differ.

TCR beta CDR3 amplified by multiplex PCR from roughly 1,100 ng genomic DNA. Profiled with immunoSEQ multiplex PCR; TCRdb holds only in-frame clones, not every one. The sample's table shows under 30,000 clones. Comment on this clone: What it recognizes is unknown. The read halts 3 residues ahead of the CDR3 end, with the missing end drawn from the germline J gene.

V dropped 5 bases and J dropped 5; count of bases not matched to a gene: 8. Germline V gene sequence: CDR1 DFQATT, CDR2 SNEGSKA (reference sequence). The CDR3 has 13 residues. The sequencing input was blood buffy coat. The rearrangement links TRBV20-1 to TRBJ2-7, with TRBD1 matching over 8 bases. The TCR comes from a woman between 18 and 70 years old with a cervical HPV16 infection that either progressed to CIN3+ or cleared (not recorded which). CDR3 residues: CSAPDRVKDEQYF. The part of the CDR3 DNA that was read is TGCAGTGCTCCGGACAGGGTGAAGGACGAG.